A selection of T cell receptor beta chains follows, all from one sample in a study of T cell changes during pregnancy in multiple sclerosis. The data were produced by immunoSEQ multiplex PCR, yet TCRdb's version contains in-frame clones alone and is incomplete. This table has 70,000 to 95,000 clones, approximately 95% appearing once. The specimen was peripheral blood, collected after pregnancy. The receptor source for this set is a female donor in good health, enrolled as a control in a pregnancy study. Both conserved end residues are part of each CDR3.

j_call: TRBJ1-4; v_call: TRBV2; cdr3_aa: CASSEVSLWQGPNEKLFF
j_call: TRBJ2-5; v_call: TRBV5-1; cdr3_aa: CASSFTQRNQETQYF
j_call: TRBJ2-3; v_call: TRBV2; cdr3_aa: CASSVVRENTQYF
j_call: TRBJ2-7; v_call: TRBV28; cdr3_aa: CASTLTGYNEQYF
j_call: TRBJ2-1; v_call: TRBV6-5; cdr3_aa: CASSYSSGPYNEQFF
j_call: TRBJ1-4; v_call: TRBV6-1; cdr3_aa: CASSEQGRVSGREKLFF
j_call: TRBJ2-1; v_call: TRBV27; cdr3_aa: CASRQGQGNYNEQFF
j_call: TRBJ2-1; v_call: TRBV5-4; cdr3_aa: CASSHPSGEQFF
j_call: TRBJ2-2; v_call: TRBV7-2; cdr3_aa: CASSLGGRAFPGELFF
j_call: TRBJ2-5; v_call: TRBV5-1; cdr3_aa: CASSLGPAGIQETQYF
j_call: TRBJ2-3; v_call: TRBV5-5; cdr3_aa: CASSLAWTRYF
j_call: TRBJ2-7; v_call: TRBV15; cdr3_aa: CATSRENTGYYEQYF
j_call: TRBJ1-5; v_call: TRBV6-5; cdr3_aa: CASSYRTVYSNQPQHF
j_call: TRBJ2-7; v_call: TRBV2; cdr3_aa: CASSEALGYEQYF
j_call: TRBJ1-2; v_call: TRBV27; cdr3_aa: CASTSFGQGLTNYGYTF
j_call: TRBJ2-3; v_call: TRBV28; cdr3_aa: CASRLAGVFIPDTQYF
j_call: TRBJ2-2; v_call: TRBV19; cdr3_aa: CASGRGDTGELFF
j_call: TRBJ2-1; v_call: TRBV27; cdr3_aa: CASTPGTSGSYEQFF
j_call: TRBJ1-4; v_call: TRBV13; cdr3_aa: CASSPGQGSNEKLFF
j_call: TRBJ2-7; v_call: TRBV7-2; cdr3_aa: CASSLDRGSEIISYEQYF
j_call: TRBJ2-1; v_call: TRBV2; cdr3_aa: CASRWGLADYNEQFF
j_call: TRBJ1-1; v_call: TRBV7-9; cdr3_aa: CASSLAERTEAFF
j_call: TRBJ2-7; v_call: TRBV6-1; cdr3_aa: CASSEGAGRRSYEQYF
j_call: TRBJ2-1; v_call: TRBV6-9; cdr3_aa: CASSYRLSEDGLNEQFF
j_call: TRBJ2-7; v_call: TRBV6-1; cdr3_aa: CASDVGRVYEQYF
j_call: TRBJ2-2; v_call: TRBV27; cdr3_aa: CASSLIVTGANTGELFF
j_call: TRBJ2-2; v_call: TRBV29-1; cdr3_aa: CSVAGPNTGELFF
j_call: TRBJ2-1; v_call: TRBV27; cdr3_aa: CASSWGGVRLEQFF
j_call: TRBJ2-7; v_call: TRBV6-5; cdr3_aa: CASSINRGHEQYF
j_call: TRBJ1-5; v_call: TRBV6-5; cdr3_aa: CASSRDGSNQPQHF
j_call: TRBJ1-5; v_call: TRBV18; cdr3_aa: CASSPPGQVGNQPQHF
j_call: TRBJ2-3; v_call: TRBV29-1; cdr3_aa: CSVKLATSGRGTDTQYF
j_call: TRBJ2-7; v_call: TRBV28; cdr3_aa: CASRTGDYEQYF
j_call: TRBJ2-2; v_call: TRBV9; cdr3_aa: CASSAPVGTSGGELFF
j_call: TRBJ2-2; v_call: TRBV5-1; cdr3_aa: CASSSGTANTGELFF
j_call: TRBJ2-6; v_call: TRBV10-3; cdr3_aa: CAISDPGHSGANVLTF
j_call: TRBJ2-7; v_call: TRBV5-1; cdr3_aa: CASSWGGAGEHYEQYF
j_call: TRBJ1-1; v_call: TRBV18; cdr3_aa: CASSKRTGDTEAFF
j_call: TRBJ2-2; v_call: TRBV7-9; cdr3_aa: CASSPWTGDTGELFF
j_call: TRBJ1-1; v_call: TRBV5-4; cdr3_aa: CASSLVGGRNTEAFF
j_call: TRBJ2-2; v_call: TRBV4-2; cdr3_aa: CASSQEGVEELFF
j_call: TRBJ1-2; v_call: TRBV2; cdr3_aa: CASRGQGNYGYTF
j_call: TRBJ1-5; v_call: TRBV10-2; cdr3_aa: CASSTQGWGNQPQHF